The source of this T cell receptor (beta chain) is a study of human CD8 memory T cell subsets. Broader study findings: The chains that were sequenced in this study were only T cell receptor beta chains.

This clonotype registers medium-sized by frequency. Its antigen is as yet unknown. The length of the CDR3 is 15 residues. The germline CDR1 and CDR2 sequences are SGHVS and FNYEAQ. The TCR beta sequencing libraries came from UMI-labeled 5' RACE. For each CDR3 protein, TCRdb gives one entry from its re-call of the 5' RACE reads, without DNA. This sample's table has some 7,500 distinct CDR3 sequences. The material sequenced was CD8+ T cells from PBMCs. The rearrangement joins TRBV7-6 to TRBJ2-7; TCRdb returns TRBD2, unconfirmable since there is no DNA. This receptor was identified in a human donor in good health. CDR3 amino acids: CASSLQEGGGYEQYF.